The clone carrying this T cell receptor (beta chain) was detected ten times or more. A much more abundant neighbour one base away suggests this may be a read error. As the CDR3 is not closed by the conserved phenylalanine or tryptophan, this likely results from a read error. With iRepertoire HTBI primers and Arm-PCR of CDR3 regions, TCR beta libraries were built. MiXCR, run by TCRdb on the multiplex PCR reads, gives a single entry per CDR3 protein. Here the sample spans a few hundred thousand distinct CDR3 sequences, around 19% being singletons. Time point defined: newly diagnosed GD, antithyroid drugs for less than 3 months. From PBMCs, RNA was extracted and then used to make the TCR library. The entry originates in a study of regulatory T cells in long-lasting Graves disease. Study in general: Graves' patients (newly diagnosed) had been on antithyroid drugs under 3 months.

The CDR3 covers 13 residues. The V gene lost 3 bases and the J gene lost 8 bases, with 13 bases spanning the gap. These data were also reused for a study on T cells in Graves' hyperthyroidism and ophthalmopathy. As reported in that work: Diagnosis relied on clinical symptoms, serum thyroxine and TRAb, thyroid ultrasound and orbital computed tomography. Separating ophthalmopathy from stable hyperthyroidism was achieved by a 13 V-J model. Model predictions of ophthalmopathy came a median around 6.5 months before onset.

The chain employs TRBV12-3 or TRBV12-4 and TRBJ1-2; a weak D match, TRBD1 (5 bases). The TCR was taken from a woman aged 25 to 45 with Graves disease. This sample comprised peripheral blood mononuclear cells (PBMCs), obtained at new diagnosis, from a patient treated with antithyroid drugs. The CDR3 is CASSFGKGRGYTS. CDR3 DNA sequence: TGTGCCAGCAGTTTTGGAAAGGGGCGAGGCTACACCTCC.